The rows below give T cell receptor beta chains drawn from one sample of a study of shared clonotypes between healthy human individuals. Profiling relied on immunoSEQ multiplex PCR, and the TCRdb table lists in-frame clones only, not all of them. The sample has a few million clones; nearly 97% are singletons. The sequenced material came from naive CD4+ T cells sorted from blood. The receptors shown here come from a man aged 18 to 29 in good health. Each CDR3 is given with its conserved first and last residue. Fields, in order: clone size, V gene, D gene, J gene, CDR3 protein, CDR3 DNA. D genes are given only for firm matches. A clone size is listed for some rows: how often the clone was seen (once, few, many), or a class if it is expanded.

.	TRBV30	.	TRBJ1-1	CAWNRGTNTEAFF	TGTGCCTGGAATAGAGGAACGAACACTGAAGCTTTCTTT
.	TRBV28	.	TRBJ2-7	CASSSAAGVDSEQYF	TGTGCCAGCAGTTCCGCGGCAGGGGTGGATAGCGAGCAGTACTTC
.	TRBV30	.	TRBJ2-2	CAWQGTGELFF	TGTGCCTGGCAGGGTACCGGGGAGCTGTTTTTT
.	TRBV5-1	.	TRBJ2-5	CASSLDVREETQYF	TGCGCCAGCAGCTTGGACGTCAGAGAAGAGACCCAGTACTTC
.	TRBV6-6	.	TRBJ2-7	CASSQTTGYEQYF	TGTGCCAGCAGCCAAACGACAGGCTACGAGCAGTACTTC
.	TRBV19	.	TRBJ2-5	CASSMALTQETQYF	TGTGCCAGTAGTATGGCACTAACCCAAGAGACCCAGTACTTC
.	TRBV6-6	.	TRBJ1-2	CASSSLQQGTYGYTF	TGTGCCAGCAGTTCTCTCCAACAGGGAACCTATGGCTACACCTTC
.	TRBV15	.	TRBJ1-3	CATRIGSGNTIYF	TGTGCCACCAGAATCGGCTCTGGAAACACCATATATTTT
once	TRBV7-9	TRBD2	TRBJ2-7	CASSFGLAGYEQYF	TGTGCCAGCAGCTTTGGACTAGCGGGTTACGAGCAGTACTTC
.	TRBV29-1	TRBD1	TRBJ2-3	CSVGVTGGRDTQYF	TGCAGCGTTGGGGTGACAGGGGGGAGGGATACGCAGTATTTT
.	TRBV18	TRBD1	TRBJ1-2	CASSPGQGGALGYGYTF	TGTGCCAGCTCACCTGGACAGGGAGGGGCGCTGGGCTATGGCTACACCTTC
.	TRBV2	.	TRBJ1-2	CASSRNAGRYGYTF	TGTGCCAGCAGCCGGAATGCAGGGAGGTATGGCTACACCTTC
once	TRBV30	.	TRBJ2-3	CAWSVGLAISTDTQYF	TGTGCCTGGAGTGTAGGGCTAGCCATATCCACAGATACGCAGTATTTT
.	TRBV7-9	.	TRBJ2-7	CASSRLLDATYEQYF	TGTGCCAGCAGCAGACTTTTGGACGCCACCTACGAGCAGTACTTC
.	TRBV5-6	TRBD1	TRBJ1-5	CASSATGGLYNQPQHF	TGTGCCAGCAGCGCAACAGGGGGCTTATACAATCAGCCCCAGCATTTT
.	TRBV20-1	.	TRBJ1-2	CSADRGYTF	TGCAGTGCCGACAGGGGCTACACCTTC
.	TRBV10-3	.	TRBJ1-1	CAISEAGAGRLNTEAFF	TGTGCCATCAGTGAGGCGGGGGCAGGTCGGCTGAACACTGAAGCTTTCTTT
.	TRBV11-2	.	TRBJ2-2	CASRSDPGGTGELFF	TGTGCCAGCCGATCCGATCCGGGGGGCACAGGGGAGCTGTTTTTT
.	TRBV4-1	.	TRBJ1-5	CASSPSPNQPQHF	TGCGCCAGCAGCCCTAGCCCGAATCAGCCCCAGCATTTT
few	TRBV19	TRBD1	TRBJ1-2	CASTWDRAYGYTF	TGTGCCAGTACCTGGGACAGGGCCTATGGCTACACCTTC
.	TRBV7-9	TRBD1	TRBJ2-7	CASSLAGSRGFYEQYF	TGTGCCAGCAGCTTAGCAGGTAGCAGGGGGTTCTACGAGCAGTACTTC
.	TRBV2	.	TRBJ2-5	CASNRVLGETQYF	TGTGCCAGCAACAGGGTCCTTGGAGAGACCCAGTACTTC
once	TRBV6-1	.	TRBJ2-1	CASSERESYNEQFF	TGTGCCAGCAGTGAAAGGGAATCCTACAATGAGCAGTTCTTC
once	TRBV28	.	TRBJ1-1	CASTGFWRGGMNTEAFF	TGTGCCAGCACCGGGTTCTGGAGGGGGGGGATGAACACTGAAGCTTTCTTT
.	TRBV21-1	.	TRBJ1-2	CASSKGRTGGGGYTF	TGTGCCAGCAGCAAAGGCAGGACAGGGGGTGGTGGCTACACCTTC
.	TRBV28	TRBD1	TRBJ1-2	CASTTGGDYGYTF	TGTGCCAGTACGACAGGGGGCGACTATGGCTACACCTTC
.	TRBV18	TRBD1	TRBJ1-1	CASSRDRNTEAFF	TGTGCCAGCTCTCGGGACAGAAACACTGAAGCTTTCTTT
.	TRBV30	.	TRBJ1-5	CAWAGEVDQPQHF	TGTGCCTGGGCAGGGGAAGTCGATCAGCCCCAGCATTTT
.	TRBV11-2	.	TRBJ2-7	CASSLRSGKAAYEQYF	TGTGCCAGCAGCCTCCGATCGGGCAAGGCGGCCTACGAGCAGTACTTC
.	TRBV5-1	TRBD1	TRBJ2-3	CASSRDRERTDTQYF	TGCGCCAGCAGCAGGGACAGGGAAAGGACAGATACGCAGTATTTT
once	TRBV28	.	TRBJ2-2	CASSSTGTRNTGELFF	TGTGCCAGCAGTTCCACCGGGACTCGGAACACCGGGGAGCTGTTTTTT
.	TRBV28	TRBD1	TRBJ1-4	CASSPNDRGRMATNEKLFF	TGTGCCAGCAGTCCCAATGACAGGGGGCGGATGGCGACTAATGAAAAACTGTTTTTT
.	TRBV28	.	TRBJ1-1	CASSPKAGEIEAFF	TGTGCCAGCAGCCCCAAGGCTGGGGAGATAGAAGCTTTCTTT
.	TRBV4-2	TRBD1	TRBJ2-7	CASSQALQGASLGYEQYF	TGTGCCAGCAGCCAAGCCCTACAGGGGGCTTCCCTGGGGTACGAGCAGTACTTC
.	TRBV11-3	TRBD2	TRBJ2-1	CASSSGLAGYNEQFF	TGTGCCAGCAGCTCTGGACTAGCGGGCTACAATGAGCAGTTCTTC
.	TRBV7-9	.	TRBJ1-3	CASALGQGKQYTIYF	TGTGCCAGCGCCTTGGGGCAGGGAAAGCAGTACACCATATATTTT
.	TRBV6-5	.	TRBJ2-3	CASSRRGSFTDTQYF	TGTGCCAGCAGCCGCAGGGGCTCCTTCACAGATACGCAGTATTTT
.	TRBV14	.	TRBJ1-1	CASSQVGGANTEAFF	TGTGCCAGCAGCCAAGTAGGAGGGGCGAACACTGAAGCTTTCTTT
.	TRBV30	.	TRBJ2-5	CAWARGGTETQYF	TGTGCCTGGGCAAGGGGGGGCACAGAGACCCAGTACTTC
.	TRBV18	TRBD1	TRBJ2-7	CASSPAGQGAYEQYF	TGTGCCAGCTCACCCGCCGGACAGGGGGCGTACGAGCAGTACTTC
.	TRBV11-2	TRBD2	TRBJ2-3	CASSLTSGRAPDTQYF	TGTGCCAGCAGCCTAACTAGCGGGAGGGCCCCAGATACGCAGTATTTT
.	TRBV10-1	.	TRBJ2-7	CASSGGVLGGYEQYF	TGCGCCAGCAGTGGCGGGGTCTTGGGGGGCTACGAGCAGTACTTC
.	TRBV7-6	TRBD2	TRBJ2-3	CASSPSGSRTDTQYF	TGTGCCAGCAGCCCAAGCGGGAGCCGGACAGATACGCAGTATTTT
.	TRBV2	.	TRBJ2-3	CASAEQGITDTQYF	TGTGCCAGCGCGGAGCAGGGCATCACAGATACGCAGTATTTT
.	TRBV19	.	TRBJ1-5	CASSILDSNQPQHF	TGTGCCAGTAGTATACTGGATAGCAATCAGCCCCAGCATTTT
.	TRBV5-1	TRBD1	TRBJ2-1	CASSLAGQAYNEQFF	TGCGCCAGCAGCTTGGCTGGACAGGCCTACAATGAGCAGTTCTTC